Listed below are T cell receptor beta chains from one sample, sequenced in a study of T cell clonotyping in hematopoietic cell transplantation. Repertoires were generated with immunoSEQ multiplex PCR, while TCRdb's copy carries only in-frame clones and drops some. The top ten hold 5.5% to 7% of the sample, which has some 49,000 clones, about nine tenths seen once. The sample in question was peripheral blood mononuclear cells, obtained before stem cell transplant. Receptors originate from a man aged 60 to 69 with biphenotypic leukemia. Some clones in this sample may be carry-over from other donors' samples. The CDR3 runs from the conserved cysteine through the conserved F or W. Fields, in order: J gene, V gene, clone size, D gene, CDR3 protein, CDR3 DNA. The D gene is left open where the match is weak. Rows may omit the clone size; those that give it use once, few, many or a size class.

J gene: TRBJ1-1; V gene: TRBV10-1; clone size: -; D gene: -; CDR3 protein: CASSQDVNTEAFF; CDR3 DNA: TGCGCCAGCAGCCAGGACGTGAACACTGAAGCTTTCTTT
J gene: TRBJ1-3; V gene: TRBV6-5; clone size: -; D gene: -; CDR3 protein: CASRSPGNTIYF; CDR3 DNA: TGTGCCAGCAGATCGCCTGGAAACACCATATATTTT
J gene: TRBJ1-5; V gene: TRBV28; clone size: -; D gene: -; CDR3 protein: CASSLSAPGAQHF; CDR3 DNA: TGTGCCAGCAGTTTATCAGCCCCTGGGGCCCAGCATTTT
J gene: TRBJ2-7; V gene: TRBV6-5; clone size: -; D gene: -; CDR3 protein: CASSSSGNHYEQYF; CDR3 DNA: TGTGCCAGCAGCAGTTCCGGGAATCACTACGAGCAGTACTTC
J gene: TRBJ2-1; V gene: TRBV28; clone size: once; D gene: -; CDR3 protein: CASSSDEGHEQFF; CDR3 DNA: TGTGCCAGCAGTTCGGACGAGGGGCATGAGCAGTTCTTC
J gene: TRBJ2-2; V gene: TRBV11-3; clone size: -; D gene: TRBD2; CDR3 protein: CASSPATSGRGTGELFF; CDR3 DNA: TGTGCCAGCAGCCCCGCGACTAGCGGGAGAGGTACCGGGGAGCTGTTTTTT
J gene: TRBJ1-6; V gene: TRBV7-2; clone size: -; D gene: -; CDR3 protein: CASREREFYNSPLHF; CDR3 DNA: TGTGCCAGCAGGGAACGCGAATTCTATAATTCACCCCTCCACTTT
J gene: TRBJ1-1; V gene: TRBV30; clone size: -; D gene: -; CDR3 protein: CAGQGTEAFF; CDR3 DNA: TGTGCTGGGCAGGGGACTGAAGCTTTCTTT
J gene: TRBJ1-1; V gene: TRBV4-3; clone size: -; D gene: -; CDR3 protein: CASSQDNGVSPEAFF; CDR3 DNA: TGCGCCAGCAGCCAAGATAACGGGGTTTCCCCTGAAGCTTTCTTT
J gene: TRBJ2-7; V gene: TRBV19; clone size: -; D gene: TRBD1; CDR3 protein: CASSISGQGSSYEQYF; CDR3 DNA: TGTGCCAGTAGTATCTCCGGACAGGGCAGCTCCTACGAGCAGTACTTC
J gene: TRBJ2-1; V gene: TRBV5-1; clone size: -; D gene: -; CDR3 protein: CASSLGTSRGGGVHEQFF; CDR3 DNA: TGCGCCAGCAGCTTGGGCACTTCGAGAGGGGGAGGAGTACATGAGCAGTTCTTC
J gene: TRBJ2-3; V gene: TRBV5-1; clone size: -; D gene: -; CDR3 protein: CASSLGGTGTDTQYF; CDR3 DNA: TGCGCCAGCAGCTTGGGGGGGACCGGCACAGATACGCAGTATTTT
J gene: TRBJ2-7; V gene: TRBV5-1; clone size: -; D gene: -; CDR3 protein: CASSLNAGSSYEQYF; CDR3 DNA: TGCGCCAGCAGCTTGAACGCCGGGAGCTCCTACGAGCAGTACTTC
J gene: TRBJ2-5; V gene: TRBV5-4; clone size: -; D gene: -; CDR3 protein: CASGSGQETQYF; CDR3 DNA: TGTGCCAGCGGGTCCGGGCAGGAGACCCAGTACTTC
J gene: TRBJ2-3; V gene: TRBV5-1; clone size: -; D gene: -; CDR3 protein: CASSLAGADTQYF; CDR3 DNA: TGCGCCAGCAGCTTGGCCGGGGCAGATACGCAGTATTTT
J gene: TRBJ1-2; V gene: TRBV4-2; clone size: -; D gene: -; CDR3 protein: CASSQAGGGYTF; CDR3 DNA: TGTGCCAGCAGCCAAGCTGGGGGTGGCTACACCTTC
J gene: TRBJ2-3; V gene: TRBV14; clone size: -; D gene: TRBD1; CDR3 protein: CASSRVGTGGADTQYF; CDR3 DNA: TGTGCCAGCAGCCGGGTAGGGACAGGGGGCGCAGATACGCAGTATTTT
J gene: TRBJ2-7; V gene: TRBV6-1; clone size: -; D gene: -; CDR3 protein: CASRARESSYEQYF; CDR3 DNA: TGTGCCAGCAGGGCCCGGGAGTCGTCTTACGAGCAGTACTTC
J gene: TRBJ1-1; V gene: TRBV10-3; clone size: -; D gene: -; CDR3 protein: CATRETVEAFF; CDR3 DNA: TGTGCCACGAGAGAGACAGTTGAAGCTTTCTTT
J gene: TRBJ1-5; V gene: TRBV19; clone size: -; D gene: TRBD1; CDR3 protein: CASTNRGNQPQHF; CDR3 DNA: TGTGCCAGTACGAACAGGGGAAATCAGCCCCAGCATTTT
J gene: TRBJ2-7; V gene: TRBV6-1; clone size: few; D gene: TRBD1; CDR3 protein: CASLTPGGGEQYF; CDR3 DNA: TGTGCCAGCCTTACTCCAGGGGGTGGCGAGCAGTACTTC
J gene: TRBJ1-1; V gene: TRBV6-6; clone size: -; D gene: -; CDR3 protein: CASKKVEAFF; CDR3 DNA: TGTGCCAGCAAAAAAGTAGAAGCTTTCTTT
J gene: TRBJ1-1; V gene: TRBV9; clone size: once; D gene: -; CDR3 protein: CASSVDGGENTEAFF; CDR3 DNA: TGTGCCAGCAGCGTAGATGGGGGCGAGAACACTGAAGCTTTCTTT
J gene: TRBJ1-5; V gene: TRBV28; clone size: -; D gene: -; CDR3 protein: CASGQIQPQHF; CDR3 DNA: TGTGCCAGCGGGCAGATTCAGCCCCAGCATTTT